The 28 T cell receptor beta chains below come from one sample, sequenced in a study of Graves' ophthalmopathy and Graves' hyperthyroidism. As the template, RNA transcripts were used to amplify TCR beta CDR3 regions. RT-PCR was first run with HTBI primers, then multiplex PCR in a second round. MiXCR, run by TCRdb on the multiplex PCR reads, gives a single entry per CDR3 protein. The sample lists about 210,000 distinct CDR3 sequences; 25% to 35% were seen once. The sequencing sample was made of peripheral blood. All receptors come from a man between 50 and 59 years old with Graves' ophthalmopathy.

This clonotype was recorded at least ten times. CDR3 amino acids: CASSDRQNEQYF. In DNA, the CDR3 is TGTGCCAGCAGTGATAGACAGAACGAGCAGTACTTC. V usage is TRBV25-1 and J usage is TRBJ2-7, with D tentatively TRBD1 (5 bases). Germline V gene lookup returns CDR1 MGHDK and CDR2 SYGVNS. The germline V and J ends were trimmed by 3 bases and 5 bases, with 8 bases remaining between them. The CDR3 is made up of 12 amino acids.

The gene calls are TRBV6-5 and TRBJ2-2; D is unclear. Looked up from germline, CDR1 is MNHEY and CDR2 is SVGAGI. The length of the CDR3 is 11 residues. Between the trimmed V and J ends, which lost 7 bases and 4 bases, there was a span of 4 bases. The CDR3 loop reads CASISTGELFF. CDR3 DNA sequence: TGTGCCAGCATTAGCACCGGGGAGCTGTTTTTT.

This clonotype was recorded many times. The chain combines TRBV6-5 with TRBJ1-2; TRBD1 might be the D (6 bases). The length of the CDR3 is 12 residues. Per the germline V gene, CDR1 is MNHEY and CDR2 is SVGAGI. Deletions cut 4 bases from V and 8 bases from J, with 11 bases between. CDR3 sequence: CASSSTGSGYTF. CDR3 nucleotide sequence: TGTGCCAGCAGTTCTACAGGGAGCGGCTACACCTTC.

In nucleotides, the CDR3 is TGTGCCACGAACAGGGCACAGGGAACTAATGAAAAACTGTTTTTT. It yields the protein CATNRAQGTNEKLFF. The chain recombines TRBV10-3 with TRBJ1-4; D possibly corresponds to TRBD1 (6 bases). Per the germline V gene, CDR1 is ENHRY and CDR2 is SYGVKD. Deletions cut 10 bases from V and 1 base from J, with 16 bases between. This CDR3 is 15 amino acids long.

V usage is TRBV6-5 and J usage is TRBJ1-2; tentatively, D is TRBD1 (6 bases). CDR1 and CDR2 from the germline V gene are MNHEY and SVGAGI. CDR3 length equals 11 residues. Trimming pared 4 bases from V and 9 bases from J, leaving 9 bases between. CDR3 sequence (DNA): TGTGCCAGCAGTTCCAGGGGAAGCTACACCTTC. This codes for CASSSRGSYTF.

This clonotype was seen many times. The chain joins TRBV4-1 to TRBJ2-2, with 11 bases lining up with TRBD2. CDR1 is MGHRA, CDR2 YSYEKL, per germline. The V and J ends lost 1 base and 4 bases, in that order; junction bases with no gene match: 8. The CDR3 is 18 amino acids. CDR3 sequence reads: CASSQGTFGTSGTGELFF. CDR3 nucleotide sequence: TGCGCCAGCAGCCAAGGGACTTTCGGGACTAGCGGCACCGGGGAGCTGTTTTTT.

This clonotype appeared many times. This rearrangement joins TRBV11-2 to TRBJ1-2; D may be TRBD1 (5 bases). V was clipped by 6 bases and J by 5 bases, with 22 bases between them. Germline-derived CDR1 and CDR2 are SGHAT and FQNNGV. The CDR3 spans 16 residues. CDR3 loop: CASRSGRALRGYGYTF. The CDR3 coding sequence is TGTGCCAGCAGATCGGGACGGGCATTAAGGGGATATGGCTACACCTTC.

The V and J genes are TRBV6-2 or TRBV6-3 and TRBJ2-7; D may be TRBD2 (5 bases). Germline loops: CDR1 MNHEY, CDR2 SVGEGT. Trimming cost V 11 bases and J 5 bases, with 13 bases left between them. CDR3 length: 11 residues. CDR3 DNA: TGTGCCGGGTCATTCGGGGACGAGCAGTACTTC. Its protein product is CAGSFGDEQYF.

This chain links TRBV28 with TRBJ2-7, with TRBD1 matching over 9 bases. Trimming removed 7 bases from V and 3 bases from J; junction bases left unmatched: 7. The CDR3 runs 14 residues. The V gene's germline CDR1 is MDHEN and CDR2 SYDVKM. Here the CDR3 DNA reads TGTGCCAGCACCTTCGTGGGACAGGGCTACGAGCAGTACTTC. Amino acid sequence: CASTFVGQGYEQYF.

The sample holds many counts of this clonotype. The rearrangement links TRBV20-1 to TRBJ1-2; D remains unclear. The V gene lost 6 bases and the J gene lost 3 bases, with 14 bases spanning the gap. The CDR3 extends over 13 amino acids. Germline-derived CDR1 and CDR2 are DFQATT and SNEGSKA (reference sequence). The CDR3, as DNA: TGCAGTGCGAAGACCCCGATGTACTATGGCTACACCTTC. Translation gives CSAKTPMYYGYTF.

This clonotype was counted many times. The chain recombines TRBV7-2 with TRBJ1-1; D perhaps matches TRBD1 (6 bases). V was shortened by 5 bases and J by 3 bases, with 10 bases between the two germline ends. Germline lookup yields CDR1 SGHTA and CDR2 FQGNSA. This CDR3 comprises 13 residues. CDR3 residues: CASSPQGYTEAFF. The DNA of the CDR3 is TGTGCCAGCAGCCCTCAGGGGTACACTGAAGCTTTCTTT.

There are many counts of this clonotype. This rearrangement joins TRBV5-1 to TRBJ1-1, with D perhaps TRBD1 (6 bases). From germline, CDR1 is SGHRS and CDR2 YFSETQ. Trimming took 5 bases from V and 1 from J, leaving 9 bases between them. CDR3 length: 13 residues. CDR3 sequence reads: CASREGGNTEAFF. The CDR3, as DNA: TGCGCCAGCAGAGAGGGGGGGAACACTGAAGCTTTCTTT. The full variable domain, completed using reference TRBV5-1 and TRBJ1-1, is KAGVTQTPRYLIKTRGQQVTLSCSPISGHRSVSWYQQTPGQGLQFLFEYFSETQRNKGNFPGRFSGRQFSNSRSEMNVSTLELGDSALYLCASREGGNTEAFFGQGTRLTVV.

V gene TRBV12-3 or TRBV12-4 combines with J gene TRBJ2-7; possible D gene TRBD2, 6 bases. The CDR3 has 15 amino acids. V shed 3 bases and J shed 6 bases, with 18 bases lying between them. CDR3 in DNA: TGTGCCAGCAGTTTGGGCCCGCACTCAGCGGGCGAGCAGTACTTC. This gives the protein CASSLGPHSAGEQYF.

This clonotype was counted at least ten times. This chain joins TRBV19 and TRBJ2-7, with a possible D match to TRBD1 (5 bases). Germline CDR1 is LNHDA and CDR2 is SQIVND (reference sequence). This CDR3 spans 13 amino acids. Trimming took 3 bases from V and 1 from J, leaving 7 bases between them. CDR3 protein: CASSIQGSYEQYF. In nucleotides, the CDR3 is TGTGCCAGTAGTATCCAGGGATCCTACGAGCAGTACTTC.

The chain links TRBV6-1 to TRBJ2-2; D remains ambiguous. This CDR3 region has 13 residues. CDR1 and CDR2 from the germline V gene are MNHNS and SASEGT. This CDR3 reads CGAENPRTGELFF. The CDR3 DNA sequence: TGTGGGGCGGAGAATCCACGCACCGGGGAGCTGTTTTTT.

There are a few counts of this clonotype. J is TRBJ1-1 and V is TRBV12-3 or TRBV12-4, with D unclear. There are 13 residues in the CDR3. With 1 base removed from V and 4 bases from J, the gap between germline ends came to 7 bases. CDR3 DNA: TGTGCCAGCAGTTTAGGGCCGAGCACTGAAGCTTTCTTT. Translating gives CASSLGPSTEAFF.

This clonotype was seen ten or more times. This chain joins TRBV28 and TRBJ2-5; D is perhaps TRBD2 (6 bases). The V and J ends lost 5 bases and 1 base respectively, with 11 bases between them. CDR1 is MDHEN, CDR2 SYDVKM, per germline. The CDR3 is 14 residues long. The CDR3 is CASSILASQETQYF. The DNA for the CDR3 is TGTGCCAGCAGTATCCTAGCGTCCCAAGAGACCCAGTACTTC. Together with reference TRBV28 and TRBJ2-5, the CDR3 gives the full variable domain: DVKVTQSSRYLVKRTGEKVFLECVQDMDHENMFWYRQDPGLGLRLIYFSYDVKMKEKGDIPEGYSVSREKKERFSLILESASTNQTSMYLCASSILASQETQYFGPGTRLLVL.

This clonotype was picked up many times. V is TRBV7-8 and J is TRBJ2-5; 11 nucleotides match TRBD2. Germline V gene sequence: CDR1 SGHVS, CDR2 FQNEAQ. This CDR3 is built from 16 residues. After removal of 3 bases from V and 5 bases from J, the junction contained 8 bases not matched to a gene. CDR3 protein: CASSFLAGGPGETQYF. CDR3 sequence (DNA): TGTGCCAGCAGCTTTTTAGCGGGAGGGCCGGGTGAGACCCAGTACTTC.

This clonotype was seen at least ten times. The chain is built from TRBV6-2 or TRBV6-3 and TRBJ1-2; no clear D. CDR3 size: 14 residues. The V gene lost 6 bases and the J gene lost 4 bases, with 15 bases spanning the gap. Germline CDR1 is MNHEY and CDR2 is SVGEGT. The CDR3 region is CASSDFSVTYGYTF. CDR3 bases: TGTGCCAGCAGCGACTTCTCAGTGACCTATGGCTACACCTTC.

This clonotype was found many times. V and J are TRBV19 and TRBJ2-7, with D unresolved. This CDR3 has 14 amino acids. CDR1 and CDR2 from the germline V gene are LNHDA and SQIVND (reference sequence). V was pared by 5 bases and J by 1 base, with 12 bases between. The CDR3 region is CASSARFPSYEQYF. CDR3 nucleotides: TGTGCCAGTAGTGCCCGATTCCCTTCCTACGAGCAGTACTTC.

The chain is built from TRBV28 and TRBJ1-1; 9 bases are a match to TRBD1. The trim removed 5 bases at V and 9 bases at J, leaving 19 bases unmatched. The germline gives CDR1 MDHEN, CDR2 SYDVKM. This CDR3 spans 17 amino acids. The CDR3 DNA is TGTGCCAGCAGTCCCACGGGGGGGGGACAGGGCCTGATGAAAGCTTTCTTT. Its protein product is CASSPTGGGQGLMKAFF.

V and J are TRBV7-9 and TRBJ2-5; 10 bases fit TRBD2. CDR1 SEHNR and CDR2 FQNEAQ come from the germline V gene (reference sequence). The CDR3 sequence is 13 residues long. V shed 11 bases, J shed 4 bases, and the junction held 7 bases outside the gene matches. CDR3 DNA sequence: TGTGCCGGGTCTAGCGGGAGAGGAGAGACCCAGTACTTC. Translated: CAGSSGRGETQYF.

This clonotype has ten or more counts. The chain recombines TRBV19 with TRBJ2-2; perhaps D is TRBD1 or TRBD2 (6 bases each). The CDR3 runs 15 residues. Germline values: CDR1 LNHDA, CDR2 SQIVND (reference sequence). V was clipped by 5 bases and J by 5 bases, with 15 bases between them. CDR3 residues: CASSPWGAQTGELFF. The DNA of the CDR3 is TGTGCCAGTAGTCCCTGGGGGGCGCAAACCGGGGAGCTGTTTTTT.

This chain joins TRBV19 and TRBJ1-6; D call uncertain. The germline V and J ends were trimmed by 4 bases and 7 bases, with 2 bases remaining between them. The CDR3 has 11 amino acids. The germline V gene has CDR1 LNHDA and CDR2 SQIVND (reference sequence). The chain's CDR3 is CASSNNSPLHF. The CDR3 DNA sequence: TGTGCCAGTAGTAACAATTCACCCCTCCACTTT.

This clonotype appeared many times. The V call is TRBV12-3 or TRBV12-4, the J call TRBJ1-1; D gene unclear. V lost 2 bases and J lost 3, with 13 bases in between. The CDR3 is 15 amino acids. The chain's CDR3 is CASSLPRGTDTEAFF. The CDR3 DNA sequence: TGTGCCAGCAGTTTACCCCGGGGTACGGACACTGAAGCTTTCTTT.

The chain has TRBV6-1 and TRBJ1-2, with a weak D call TRBD1 (6 bases). CDR1 is MNHNS and CDR2 is SASEGT in the germline V gene. V dropped 5 bases and J dropped 6 bases, with 19 bases sitting between them. The CDR3 is 15 residues long. The chain's CDR3 is CASSLRYRVRDGYTF. The CDR3 DNA follows: TGTGCCAGCAGTCTTCGATACAGGGTTAGGGATGGCTACACCTTC.

This clonotype has ten or more counts. The chain has TRBV4-2 and TRBJ1-1, with D possibly TRBD1 on 5 matching bases. The germline V gene has CDR1 LGHNA and CDR2 YNFKEQ. The CDR3 consists of 18 residues. V dropped 1 base and J dropped 0 bases, with 18 bases sitting between them. Here the CDR3 DNA reads TGTGCCAGCAGCCAAGGGGACGGTGGGGTAAAGATGAACACTGAAGCTTTCTTT. This sequence encodes CASSQGDGGVKMNTEAFF.

The chain couples TRBV20-1 to TRBJ2-7, with 8 bases identical to TRBD1. The CDR3 is made up of 14 amino acids. V lost 0 bases, J lost 5 bases, and 6 bases stayed unmatched. Germline V gene data show CDR1 as DFQATT and CDR2 as SNEGSKA (reference sequence). The CDR3 DNA follows: TGCAGTGCTAGAGACACCCAGGGGGCCCACGAGCAGTACTTC. Its translation is CSARDTQGAHEQYF.